Below are 19 T cell receptor beta chains sequenced from a single sample in a study of a mutant IDH1 vaccine in newly diagnosed glioma. Time point here: week 11, during vaccination. All doses held 300 ug of mutant IDH1 20-mer peptide, with topical imiquimod. Repertoires were generated with immunoSEQ multiplex PCR, while TCRdb's copy carries only in-frame clones and drops some. The sample lists roughly 130,000 clones, about 80% occurring once. These receptors' antigens are unknown. Sequencing used PBMCs, obtained from a glioma patient whose treatment included an IDH1 peptide vaccine. The receptor source for this set is a man in his forties with glioma.

This clone was observed a single time. The chain uses TRBV6-5 and TRBJ1-5; 9 bases map to TRBD1. V dropped 5 bases and J dropped 5; count of bases not matched to a gene: 1. From germline, CDR1 is MNHEY and CDR2 SVGAGI. The CDR3 length is 13 residues. The CDR3 nucleotides are TGTGCCAGCAGTCGGACAGGGGATCAGCCCCAGCATTTT. It is translated as CASSRTGDQPQHF.

This chain connects TRBV6-1 to TRBJ1-1; 8 nucleotides line up with TRBD1. After removal of 5 bases from V and 8 bases from J, the junction contained 4 bases not matched to a gene. This CDR3 contains 12 residues. CDR1 is MNHNS and CDR2 is SASEGT in the germline V gene. This CDR3 reads CASSRQGLEAFF. CDR3 DNA: TGTGCCAGCAGTCGACAGGGGCTAGAAGCTTTCTTT.

The V gene is TRBV6-5, the J gene TRBJ1-5, with a tentative D call TRBD1 (5 bases). Germline CDR1 is MNHEY and CDR2 is SVGAGI. The length of the CDR3 is 14 residues. V dropped 0 bases and J dropped 6 bases, with 9 bases sitting between them. In DNA, the CDR3 is TGTGCCAGCAGTTACTCCGAGGGGAGTCAGCCCCAGCATTTT. It codes for CASSYSEGSQPQHF.

The CDR3 DNA reads as TGTGCCAGTAGTACCATTCAGGGGACTGAAGCTTTCTTT. Translated, it gives CASSTIQGTEAFF. This chain links TRBV19 with TRBJ1-1, with D perhaps TRBD1 (6 bases). The CDR3 is 13 amino acids. Germline CDR1 is LNHDA and CDR2 is SQIVND (reference sequence). Deletions cut 4 bases from V and 5 bases from J, with 11 bases between.

This chain connects TRBV5-1 to TRBJ2-7; tentatively, D is TRBD1 (5 bases). The germline CDR1 and CDR2 sequences are SGHRS and YFSETQ. V lost 0 bases to trimming and J lost 2 bases, with 9 bases between them. The CDR3 length is 14 residues. This CDR3 reads CASSLDAGPYEQYF. The CDR3 coding sequence is TGCGCCAGCAGCTTGGACGCAGGGCCCTACGAGCAGTACTTC.

This clone was seen only once. The chain links TRBV5-1 to TRBJ1-6; D is possibly TRBD1 (5 bases). Looked up from germline, CDR1 is SGHRS and CDR2 is YFSETQ. V was clipped by 2 bases and J by 13 bases, with 19 bases between them. This CDR3 region has 15 residues. The CDR3 DNA reads as TGCGCCAGCAGCTTACTGGGGCGAGCCACTGACCCCCTCCACTTT. It specifies CASSLLGRATDPLHF.

The gene calls are TRBV2 and TRBJ2-5; D is perhaps TRBD2 (6 bases). The CDR3 consists of 14 residues. The V end lost 5 bases, the J end lost 2 bases, and 12 bases lay between the germline ends. Germline V gene sequence: CDR1 SNHLY, CDR2 FYNNEI. Written as DNA, the CDR3 is TGTGCCAGCAGTCCGACTAGGGGACAAGAGACCCAGTACTTC. Its protein product is CASSPTRGQETQYF. Variable domain in full (rest from reference TRBV2 and TRBJ2-5): EPEVTQTPSHQVTQMGQEVILRCVPISNHLYFYWYRQILGQKVEFLVSFYNNEISEKSEIFDDQFSVERPDGSNFTLKIRSTKLEDSAMYFCASSPTRGQETQYFGPGTRLLVL.

The J gene is TRBJ1-1, the V gene TRBV12-1; the DNA was not compared with TRBD1, the D call given in the table. TRBV12-1 is assigned pseudogene status. CDR3 size: 14 residues. The CDR3 region is CASSPGQQNTEAFF. As DNA, the CDR3 is TGTGCCAGCAGCCCCGGACAGCAGAACACTGAAGCTTTCTTT.

The chain uses TRBV1 and TRBJ1-5; the D segment call TRBD1 is taken from the table without a DNA check. TRBV1 is labeled a pseudogene. This CDR3 contains 17 residues. The CDR3 is CTSSQDGPDRGCQPQHF. The CDR3 nucleotides read TGCACCAGCAGCCAAGACGGACCTGACAGGGGCTGTCAGCCCCAGCATTTT.

This chain joins TRBV30 and TRBJ2-7; 10 bases align to TRBD1. Per germline, CDR1 GTSNPN and CDR2 SVGIG (reference sequence). The V segment lost 0 bases and the J segment 2 bases; nucleotides outside the gene matches: 4. This CDR3 spans 15 amino acids. The CDR3 DNA reads as TGTGCCTGGAGTGTCGGGACAGGGGCCACCTACGAGCAGTACTTC. Its translation is CAWSVGTGATYEQYF. Filled out from reference TRBV30 and TRBJ2-7, the complete variable domain reads SQTIHQWPATLVQPVGSPLSLECTVEGTSNPNLYWYRQAAGRGLQLLFYSVGIGQISSEVPQNLSASRPQDRQFILSSKKLLLSDSGFYLCAWSVGTGATYEQYFGPGTRLTVT.

Only one count was recorded for this clone. V usage is TRBV6-1 and J usage is TRBJ1-5; D uncertain. The CDR3 runs to 21 residues. Trimming cost V 2 bases and J 3 bases, with 29 bases left between them. CDR1 and CDR2 from the germline V gene are MNHNS and SASEGT. CDR3 residues: CASSELMLPGAQFLFNQPQHF. In DNA form, the CDR3 reads TGTGCCAGCAGTGAACTCATGTTGCCAGGCGCCCAATTTCTTTTCAATCAGCCCCAGCATTTT.

The chain has TRBV19 and TRBJ2-3; D might be TRBD2 (6 bases). This CDR3 spans 16 amino acids. Germline lookup yields CDR1 LNHDA and CDR2 SQIVND (reference sequence). Trimming cost V 1 base and J 4 bases, with 15 bases left between them. The DNA of the CDR3 is TGTGCCAGTAGTATAGGGGGGGTTGGTAAGGCAGATACGCAGTATTTT. Residues: CASSIGGVGKADTQYF. Using reference TRBV19 and TRBJ2-3 for the parts outside the CDR3, the full variable domain is DGGITQSPKYLFRKEGQNVTLSCEQNLNHDAMYWYRQDPGQGLRLIYYSQIVNDFQKGDIAEGYSVSREKKESFPLTVTSAQKNPTAFYLCASSIGGVGKADTQYFGPGTRLTVL.

The J gene is TRBJ2-4, the V gene TRBV12-5; maybe TRBD2 (6 bases). With 1 base removed from V and 0 bases from J, the gap between germline ends came to 13 bases. The V gene's germline CDR1 is LGHNT and CDR2 FRNRAP. CDR3 length equals 17 residues. The CDR3 DNA sequence: TGTGCTAGTGGTTTGGGGTCTGCCGGGGGAGCCAAAAACATTCAGTACTTC. It is translated as CASGLGSAGGAKNIQYF.

This rearrangement joins TRBV5-1 to TRBJ2-7, with 9 bases lining up with TRBD1. The CDR3 is 14 amino acids. J lost 2 bases, V lost 4 bases, and 4 bases had no gene match. Germline lookup yields CDR1 SGHRS and CDR2 YFSETQ. The CDR3 is CASSRRDRAYEQYF. Written as DNA, the CDR3 is TGCGCCAGCAGCCGCCGGGACAGGGCCTACGAGCAGTACTTC.

In regard to this clone: A junction end diverges from the germline sequence, so it may reflect a read error. J is TRBJ2-1 and V is TRBV7-7; D is unclear. This CDR3 spans 13 amino acids. Germline CDR1 is SSHAT and CDR2 is FNYEAQ (reference sequence). The CDR3 is CASSLRPTGEQFF. CDR3 in DNA: TGTGCTAGCAGCTTAAGGCCCACTGGTGAGCAGTTCTTC.

V and J are TRBV2 and TRBJ1-2; possible D gene TRBD1, 5 bases. With 6 bases removed from V and 4 bases from J, the gap between germline ends came to 12 bases. Germline assignment: CDR1 SNHLY and CDR2 FYNNEI. The CDR3 sequence is 13 residues long. The CDR3 coding sequence is TGTGCCAGCAGATCCGCGGGGCTCTATGGCTACACCTTC. Its translation: CASRSAGLYGYTF.

The chain carries TRBV5-5 and TRBJ2-7; possibly TRBD1 for D (6 bases). Trimming took off 2 bases at V and 2 bases at J, with 11 bases between the two ends. Germline-derived CDR1 and CDR2 are SGHKS and YYEKEE (reference sequence). This CDR3 is 14 amino acids long. The CDR3 DNA reads as TGTGCCAGCAGCTTCCAGGGGCTGACCTACGAGCAGTACTTC. As protein: CASSFQGLTYEQYF. Filled out from reference TRBV5-5 and TRBJ2-7, the complete variable domain reads DAGVTQSPTHLIKTRGQQVTLRCSPISGHKSVSWYQQVLGQGPQFIFQYYEKEERGRGNFPDRFSARQFPNYSSELNVNALLLGDSALYLCASSFQGLTYEQYFGPGTRLTVT.

The gene calls are TRBV9 and TRBJ2-1; TRBD2 aligns across 8 bases. The V gene end was trimmed by 0 bases and the J gene end by 5 bases; junction bases not matched to a gene: 4. Germline CDR1 is SGDLS and CDR2 is YYNGEE. CDR3 size: 15 residues. CDR3 DNA: TGTGCCAGCAGCGTAGCGGGAGGGCCCAACAATGAGCAGTTCTTC. It is translated as CASSVAGGPNNEQFF.

This chain links TRBV25-1 with TRBJ1-2, with TRBD1 identical over 10 bases. From germline, CDR1 is MGHDK and CDR2 SYGVNS. The CDR3 is 16 residues long. V shed 4 bases and J 1 base; nucleotides not matched to a gene: 6. The CDR3 DNA is TGTGCCAGCAGTGCCACCGACAGGGGGCATAACTATGGCTACACCTTC. It translates to CASSATDRGHNYGYTF.